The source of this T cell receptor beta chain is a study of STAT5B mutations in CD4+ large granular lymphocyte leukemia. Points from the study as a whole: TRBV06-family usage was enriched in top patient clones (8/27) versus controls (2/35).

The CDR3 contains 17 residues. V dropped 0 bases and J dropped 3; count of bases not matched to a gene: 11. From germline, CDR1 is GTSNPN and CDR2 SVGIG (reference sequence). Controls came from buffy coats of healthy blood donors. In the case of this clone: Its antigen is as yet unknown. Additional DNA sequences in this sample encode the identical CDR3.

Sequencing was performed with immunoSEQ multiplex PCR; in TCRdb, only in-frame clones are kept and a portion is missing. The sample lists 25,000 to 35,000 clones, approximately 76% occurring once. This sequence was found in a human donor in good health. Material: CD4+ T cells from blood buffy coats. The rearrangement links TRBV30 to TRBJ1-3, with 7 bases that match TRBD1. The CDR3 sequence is CAWSVRAGGSRGNTIYF. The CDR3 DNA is TGTGCCTGGAGTGTAAGGGCAGGGGGTTCTCGTGGAAACACCATATATTTT.